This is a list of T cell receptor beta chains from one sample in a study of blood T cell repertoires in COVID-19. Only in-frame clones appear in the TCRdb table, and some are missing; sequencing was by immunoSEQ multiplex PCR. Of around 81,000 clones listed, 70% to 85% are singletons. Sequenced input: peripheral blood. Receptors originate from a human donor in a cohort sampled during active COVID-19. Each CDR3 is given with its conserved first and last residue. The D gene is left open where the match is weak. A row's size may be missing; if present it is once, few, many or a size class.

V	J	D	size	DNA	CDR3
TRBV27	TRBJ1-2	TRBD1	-	TGTGCCAGCAGTTTAGTGGGGAACAGGGGCCGAATTAACTATGGCTACACCTTC	CASSLVGNRGRINYGYTF
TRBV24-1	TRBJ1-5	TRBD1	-	TGTGCCACCTCCGGACAGGGGGCGAAGGGCAATCAGCCCCAGCATTTT	CATSGQGAKGNQPQHF
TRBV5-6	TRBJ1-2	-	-	TGTGCCAGCAGCAAAGAGACAGTCTCCTATGGCTACACCTTC	CASSKETVSYGYTF
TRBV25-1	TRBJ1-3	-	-	TGTGCCAGCAGTGTGGGCCCGACCGCGCCTGCTAACACCATATATTTT	CASSVGPTAPANTIYF
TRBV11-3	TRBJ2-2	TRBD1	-	TGTGCCAGCAGCCAAGACAGGGTCGGGGAGCTGTTTTTT	CASSQDRVGELFF
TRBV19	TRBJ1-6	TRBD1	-	TGTGCCAGTAGTATTGTGGACAGGACTAATTCACCCCTCCACTTT	CASSIVDRTNSPLHF
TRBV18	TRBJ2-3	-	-	TGTGCCAGCTCACCACGGTCGGTAGCGGGCACAGATACGCAGTATTTT	CASSPRSVAGTDTQYF
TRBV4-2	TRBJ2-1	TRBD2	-	TGTGCCAGCAGCGAATCTAGCGGGGGTAGACCCGAGGACAATGAGCAGTTCTTC	CASSESSGGRPEDNEQFF
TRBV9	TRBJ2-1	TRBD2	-	TGTGCCAGCAGCGTAGTGGAGCGGGGGGGCCGAATTGAGCAGTTCTTC	CASSVVERGGRIEQFF
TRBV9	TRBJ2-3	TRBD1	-	TGTGCCAGCAGCGTAGGGCCGGGACAGACTCGAGATACGCAGTATTTT	CASSVGPGQTRDTQYF
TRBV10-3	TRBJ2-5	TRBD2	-	TGTGCCATCAGTCTGGGGACTGGATCGGCTAGCGGCCAAGAGACCCAGTACTTC	CAISLGTGSASGQETQYF
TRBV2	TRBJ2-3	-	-	TGTGCCTACTCGGGGGATACGCAGTATTTT	CAYSGDTQYF
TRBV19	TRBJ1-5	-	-	TGTGCCAGTAGTATTGATCCGAGGGTCGGCAATCAGCCCCAGCATTTT	CASSIDPRVGNQPQHF
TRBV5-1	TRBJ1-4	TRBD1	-	TGCGCCAGCAGCTTGGTGACAGGGTACAATGAAAAACTGTTTTTT	CASSLVTGYNEKLFF
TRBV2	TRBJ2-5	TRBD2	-	TGTGCCAGCAGTGAATTCGGCGGGGGGGCCGATGAGACCCAGTACTTC	CASSEFGGGADETQYF
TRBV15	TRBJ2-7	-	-	TGTGCCACCTCTGTTACTGAAACCTACGAGCAGTACTTC	CATSVTETYEQYF
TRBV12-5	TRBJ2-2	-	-	TGTGCTAGTGGTCACAGGGACACCGGGGAGCTGTTTTTT	CASGHRDTGELFF
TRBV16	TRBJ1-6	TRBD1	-	TGTGCCAGCACCCCACGGGGGGGACAGGGTGTTAATTCACCCCTCCACTTT	CASTPRGGQGVNSPLHF
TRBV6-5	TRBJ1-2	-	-	TGTGCCAGCAGGGGGCTCTATGGCTACACCTTC	CASRGLYGYTF
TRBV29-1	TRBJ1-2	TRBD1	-	TGCAGCGCCACCGACAGGGGCGATGGCTACACCTTC	CSATDRGDGYTF
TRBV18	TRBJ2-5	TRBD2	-	TGTGCCAGCTCACCAGGGACTAGCGGCTGGGAGACCCAGTACTTC	CASSPGTSGWETQYF
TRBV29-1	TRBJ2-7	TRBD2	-	TGCAGCGTAACCACTAGCGTTCGGTACGAGCAGTACTTC	CSVTTSVRYEQYF
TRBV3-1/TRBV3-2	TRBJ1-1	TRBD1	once	TGTGCCAGCAGCTGGGGGACAGGGGACACTGAAGCTTTCTTT	CASSWGTGDTEAFF
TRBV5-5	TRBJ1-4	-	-	TGTGCCAGCAGCCCGGGCCCCCCGCGTGAGGGATGGGATGAAAAACTGTTTTTT	CASSPGPPREGWDEKLFF
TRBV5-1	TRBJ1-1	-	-	TGCGCCAGCAGCTTACTGGCGGGGGTGATGATGAACACTGAAGCTTTCTTT	CASSLLAGVMMNTEAFF
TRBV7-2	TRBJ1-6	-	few	TGTGCCAGCAGCTTAGGGGCAGGGAATAATTCACCCCTCCACTTT	CASSLGAGNNSPLHF
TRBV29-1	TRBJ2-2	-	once	TGCAGTGGTCGCGATTCGAACACCGGGGAGCTGTTTTTT	CSGRDSNTGELFF
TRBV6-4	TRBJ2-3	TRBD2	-	TGTGCCAGCAGTCCCCGGCCGGGACTAGCGGGGGGAGCGACAGATACGCAGTATTTT	CASSPRPGLAGGATDTQYF
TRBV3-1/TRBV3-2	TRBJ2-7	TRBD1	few	TGTGCCAGCAGCCAAGATGACAGGGCCGAGCAGTACTTC	CASSQDDRAEQYF
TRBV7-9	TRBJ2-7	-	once	TGTGCCAGCGAAAGACTAGTCGAGCAGTACTTC	CASERLVEQYF
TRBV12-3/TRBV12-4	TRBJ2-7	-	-	TGTGCCAGCAACGGAGGGGGCCACGAGCAGTACTTC	CASNGGGHEQYF
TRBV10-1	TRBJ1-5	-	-	TGCGCCAGCAGCCGGGACAAGGGCTCTCAGCCCCAGCATTTT	CASSRDKGSQPQHF
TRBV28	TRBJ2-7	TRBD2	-	TGTGCCAGCAGTATTGGGTCTAGCGGGACCTCCTACGAGCAGTACTTC	CASSIGSSGTSYEQYF
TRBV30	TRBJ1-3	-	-	TGTGCCTGGAGTGTATGGGGGGGTTCGGTTCCTGGAAACACCATATATTTT	CAWSVWGGSVPGNTIYF
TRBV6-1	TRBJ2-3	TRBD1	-	TGTGCCAGCAGTGAGGGGACAGGGGGAGATACGCAGTATTTT	CASSEGTGGDTQYF